A selection of T cell receptor beta chains follows, all from one sample in a study of neurological immune-mediated disorders. TCRdb called the 5' RACE reads again in MiXCR, with one record for every CDR3 protein. The sample consists of about 81,000 distinct CDR3 sequences, around 4.5% of them appearing once. Sequences were obtained from PBMCs. The receptors come from a woman aged 55-69 years with multiple sclerosis. The CDR3 runs from the conserved cysteine through the conserved F or W. Clone size is shown for a subset of rows, as once, few, many or a class of expanded clone.

CDR3aa: CARSTVGNEKLFF
v_gene: TRBV19
abundance: many

CDR3aa: CASSHTGDNQPQHF
v_gene: TRBV12-3/TRBV12-4
abundance: many

CDR3aa: CASSLVGGVRETQYF
v_gene: TRBV5-1
abundance: many

CDR3aa: CASSFKQPRDSPLHF
v_gene: TRBV7-9
abundance: many

CDR3aa: CASSLVGAETQYF
v_gene: TRBV7-6
abundance: many

CDR3aa: CASSTERGGRQETQYF
v_gene: TRBV6-5
abundance: once

CDR3aa: CASTSDRVSHNSPLHF
v_gene: TRBV12-3/TRBV12-4
abundance: many

CDR3aa: CASSYRQRGLQYF
v_gene: TRBV6-5
abundance: many

CDR3aa: CASSLDGIQETQYF
v_gene: TRBV5-1
abundance: many

CDR3aa: CASSPLTASNTGELFF
v_gene: TRBV18
abundance: many

CDR3aa: CASSTDRTRRTEAFF
v_gene: TRBV7-2
abundance: many

CDR3aa: CASSLGGAGSTDTQYF
v_gene: TRBV7-9
abundance: once

CDR3aa: CASSVGGTDDETQYF
v_gene: TRBV9
abundance: many

CDR3aa: CASSQPLVLAKNIQYF
v_gene: TRBV4-1
abundance: many

CDR3aa: CASSYRPLTNYGYTF
v_gene: TRBV6-5
abundance: many

CDR3aa: CASSLEGLANEQFF
v_gene: TRBV7-9
abundance: many

CDR3aa: CSARVLAGGRADTQYF
v_gene: TRBV20-1
abundance: many

CDR3aa: CASRRQGERVETQYF
v_gene: TRBV5-5
abundance: many

CDR3aa: CASSPYVGSNNEQFF
v_gene: TRBV11-2
abundance: many

CDR3aa: CASSAKQGDTEAFF
v_gene: TRBV18
abundance: few

CDR3aa: CASSLGGNPQEQYF
v_gene: TRBV7-9
abundance: many

CDR3aa: CSERRLAGGESSYNEQFF
v_gene: TRBV29-1
abundance: many

CDR3aa: CASSFQVLALGADTQYF
v_gene: TRBV7-2
abundance: many

CDR3aa: CASSQGFGPRAETQYF
v_gene: TRBV14
abundance: many

CDR3aa: CASSFFAEGSGNTIYF
v_gene: TRBV12-3/TRBV12-4
abundance: many

CDR3aa: CATRRTGGYSGNTIYF
v_gene: TRBV15
abundance: many

CDR3aa: CASSRVEHTEAFF
v_gene: TRBV6-5
abundance: many

CDR3aa: CASSWGGTGGPQAEAFF
v_gene: TRBV5-1
abundance: many

CDR3aa: CASTHGERDGYTF
v_gene: TRBV6-5
abundance: many

CDR3aa: CASSIDREYEQYF
v_gene: TRBV5-1
abundance: many

CDR3aa: CASSVIPGATYGYTF
v_gene: TRBV5-1
abundance: many

CDR3aa: CASSIDRGVTEAFF
v_gene: TRBV6-1
abundance: many

CDR3aa: CASSQGSSYSYEQYF
v_gene: TRBV5-1
abundance: many

CDR3aa: CASSFGDRGAHEQYF
v_gene: TRBV7-6
abundance: many

CDR3aa: CASSLRASGELSTDTQYF
v_gene: TRBV11-2
abundance: many

CDR3aa: CASGSGTGGLETQYF
v_gene: TRBV12-5
abundance: many

CDR3aa: CASRYAGGFYNEQFF
v_gene: TRBV7-9
abundance: many

CDR3aa: CSAFQGVNQPQHF
v_gene: TRBV20-1
abundance: many

CDR3aa: CASSPDGSYTF
v_gene: TRBV12-3/TRBV12-4
abundance: .

CDR3aa: CASGVTTGELFF
v_gene: TRBV28
abundance: many

CDR3aa: CASTLTGGTDTQYF
v_gene: TRBV7-2
abundance: many

CDR3aa: CASSLSSGGAKYTQYF
v_gene: TRBV9
abundance: .

CDR3aa: CASRLPGQGAQETQYF
v_gene: TRBV28
abundance: many

CDR3aa: CASSPGEGETQYF
v_gene: TRBV5-1
abundance: .

CDR3aa: CASSLGAGGNTEAFF
v_gene: TRBV5-8
abundance: many

CDR3aa: CASSTGSGHSYNEQFF
v_gene: TRBV7-9
abundance: many

CDR3aa: CASSQDSNTEAFF
v_gene: TRBV3-1
abundance: many

CDR3aa: CASSLGSDNSPLHF
v_gene: TRBV5-1
abundance: many

CDR3aa: CATGVAEETQYF
v_gene: TRBV15
abundance: many

CDR3aa: CSARDTGTTDTQYF
v_gene: TRBV20-1
abundance: many

CDR3aa: CASSLRGTLSGNTIYF
v_gene: TRBV7-9
abundance: many

CDR3aa: CASSPPALANTGELFF
v_gene: TRBV5-1
abundance: many

CDR3aa: CAISPGGASPLHF
v_gene: TRBV10-3
abundance: many

CDR3aa: CASSGGQGFSGANVLTF
v_gene: TRBV11-2
abundance: many

CDR3aa: CASSFGTGGGGYTF
v_gene: TRBV12-3/TRBV12-4
abundance: many

CDR3aa: CATSDRRGLPRDNEQFF
v_gene: TRBV24-1
abundance: many

CDR3aa: CSASEQGRGDNSPLHF
v_gene: TRBV20-1
abundance: many

CDR3aa: CASSLGNRANSPLHF
v_gene: TRBV3-1
abundance: many